A single TCR beta chain is shown here with its context. The record originates from a study of control samples from healthy donors and cancer patients. Germline V CDR1 and CDR2: MDHEN, SYDVKM. The V and J ends lost 8 bases and 4 bases, in that order; junction bases with no gene match: 8. CDR3 length: 14 residues. TCRdb's copy holds only in-frame clones and misses some; the assay was immunoSEQ multiplex PCR. The sample contains about 100,000 clones, around 89% of which appear only once. Sample: blood. This TCR came from a man between 25 and 39 years old in good health. The rearrangement joins TRBV28 to TRBJ2-3, with 8 bases fitting TRBD2. CDR3: CASASGGPADTQYF. CDR3 sequence (DNA): TGTGCCAGCGCATCGGGAGGGCCGGCAGATACGCAGTATTTT.